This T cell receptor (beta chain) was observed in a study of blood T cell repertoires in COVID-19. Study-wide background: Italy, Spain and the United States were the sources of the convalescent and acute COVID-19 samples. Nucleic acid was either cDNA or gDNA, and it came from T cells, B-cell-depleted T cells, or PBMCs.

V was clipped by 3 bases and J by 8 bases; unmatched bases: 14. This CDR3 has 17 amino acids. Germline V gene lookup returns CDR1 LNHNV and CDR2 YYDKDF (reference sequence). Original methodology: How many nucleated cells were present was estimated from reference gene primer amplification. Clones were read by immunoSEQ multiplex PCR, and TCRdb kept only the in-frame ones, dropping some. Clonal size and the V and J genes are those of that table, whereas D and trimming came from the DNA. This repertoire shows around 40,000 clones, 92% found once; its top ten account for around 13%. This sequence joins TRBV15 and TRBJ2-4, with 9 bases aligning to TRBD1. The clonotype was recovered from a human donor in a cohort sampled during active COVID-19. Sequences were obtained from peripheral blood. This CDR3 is CATSRPFTGTGNDIQYF. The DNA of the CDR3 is TGTGCCACCAGCAGGCCCTTTACCGGGACAGGGAACGACATTCAGTACTTC.